The 24 T cell receptor beta chains listed next were all sequenced from one sample in a study of blood T cell repertoires in COVID-19. Assay: immunoSEQ multiplex PCR; the TCRdb copy retains only in-frame clones and omits some. The data hold 100,000 to 150,000 clones, with approximately 81% observed a single time. The sample taken for sequencing was peripheral blood. The receptors shown here come from a man in his forties with active or convalescent COVID-19.

The chain joins TRBV7-2 to TRBJ2-7; 7 positions agree with TRBD2. There are 12 residues in the CDR3. The germline V gene has CDR1 SGHTA and CDR2 FQGNSA. With 11 bases clipped from V and 1 base from J, the junction kept 5 bases outside the gene matches. DNA for the CDR3: TGTGCCTGGGGAGGGAGTTCCTACGAGCAGTACTTC. This codes for CAWGGSSYEQYF.

The chain has TRBV9 and TRBJ1-1, with 7 positions matching TRBD1. Unmatched junction bases numbered 3, after V lost 0 bases and J lost 4 bases. The CDR3 spans 14 residues. Germline CDR1 reads SGDLS; CDR2 reads YYNGEE. CDR3: CASSVAAGGTEAFF. The CDR3, as DNA: TGTGCCAGCAGCGTAGCGGCAGGGGGCACTGAAGCTTTCTTT.

The CDR3 sequence is CASSNKGQRAENTEAFF. CDR3 sequence (DNA): TGTGCCAGCAGCAATAAAGGGCAGAGGGCCGAGAACACTGAAGCTTTCTTT. The chain joins TRBV21-1 to TRBJ1-1. TRBV21-1 is a listed pseudogene. This CDR3 contains 17 residues.

The chain carries TRBV12-3 or TRBV12-4 and TRBJ1-2; 7 nucleotides align to TRBD1. V dropped 5 bases and J dropped 5; count of bases not matched to a gene: 2. The CDR3 totals 12 residues. CDR3 region: CASSAGGYGYTF. The CDR3 nucleotides read TGTGCCAGCAGTGCAGGGGGATATGGCTACACCTTC.

The chain links TRBV2 to TRBJ1-1, with 7 positions matching TRBD1. J was trimmed by 4 bases and V by 11 bases; bases with no gene match: 13. The CDR3 loop spans 14 amino acids. Germline values: CDR1 SNHLY, CDR2 FYNNEI. Here the CDR3 reads CAVPRGRGSTEAFF. CDR3 sequence (DNA): TGTGCCGTCCCTAGGGGCAGGGGGAGCACTGAAGCTTTCTTT. The full variable domain, in which reference TRBV2 and TRBJ1-1 provide the parts outside the CDR3, is EPEVTQTPSHQVTQMGQEVILRCVPISNHLYFYWYRQILGQKVEFLVSFYNNEISEKSEIFDDQFSVERPDGSNFTLKIRSTKLEDSAMYFCAVPRGRGSTEAFFGQGTRLTVV.

The chain joins TRBV3-1 (or the pseudogene TRBV3-2) to TRBJ2-5; 10 bases agree with TRBD1. The germline V gene has CDR1 LGHDT and CDR2 YNNKEL (reference sequence). The CDR3 runs 15 residues. J gave up 4 bases and V 4 bases, and 6 bases lay outside the gene matches. The CDR3 sequence: CASSRGTGEGETQYF. In nucleotides, the CDR3 is TGTGCCAGCAGCCGAGGGACAGGGGAGGGAGAGACCCAGTACTTC.

The chain is built from TRBV19 and TRBJ2-1; TRBD2 aligns across 11 bases. After removal of 3 bases from V and 6 bases from J, the junction contained 1 base not matched to a gene. Germline CDR1 is LNHDA and CDR2 is SQIVND (reference sequence). This CDR3 comprises 14 residues. The CDR3 region is CASSMLAGGNEQFF. The CDR3 DNA sequence: TGTGCCAGTAGTATGCTAGCGGGAGGCAATGAGCAGTTCTTC.

The chain is built from TRBV29-1 and TRBJ1-1; TRBD1 aligns across 10 bases. With V trimmed by 7 bases and J by 3 bases, 5 bases remained unmatched. The germline V gene encodes CDR1 SQVTM and CDR2 ANQGSEA. The CDR3 totals 13 residues. CDR3 in amino acids: CSAGQGVDTEAFF. The CDR3 region has the DNA TGCAGCGCTGGACAGGGGGTAGACACTGAAGCTTTCTTT.

This clone was picked up one time. The gene calls are TRBV10-1 and TRBJ1-2, with a weak D call TRBD1 (6 bases). V lost 5 bases, J lost 2 bases, and 9 bases lay in between. Germline V CDR1 and CDR2: WNHNN, SYGVQD (reference sequence). The CDR3 has 13 amino acids. CDR3 nucleotides: TGCGCCAGCAGTACAGACAGGAACTATGGCTACACCTTC. This gives the protein CASSTDRNYGYTF.

In this sample, this clone turned up once. The chain carries TRBV19 and TRBJ1-5; TRBD1 might be the D (5 bases). CDR1 is LNHDA, CDR2 SQIVND, per germline (reference sequence). The V gene lost 0 bases and the J gene lost 1 base, with 19 bases spanning the gap. The CDR3 is 19 amino acids. The CDR3 DNA reads as TGTGCCAGTAGTATAGATCGAGAAAGGGGCGCAGAGAGCAATCAGCCCCAGCATTTT. This translates into CASSIDRERGAESNQPQHF.

The CDR3 here is CASSSGGNEQFF. The DNA for the CDR3 is TGTGCCAGCAGTTCAGGAGGAAATGAGCAGTTCTTC. The rearrangement joins TRBV2 to TRBJ2-1; D is possibly TRBD2 (5 bases). The ends were cut back, 5 bases at V and 7 bases at J, with 9 bases in the middle. Germline CDR1 is SNHLY and CDR2 is FYNNEI. The CDR3 length is 12 residues.

CDR3 sequence reads: CATSSRPNAGEQFF. The CDR3 nucleotides are TGTGCCACCAGCAGCCGCCCGAACGCAGGTGAGCAGTTCTTC. The gene calls are TRBV15 and TRBJ2-1; D is uncertain. The CDR3 extends over 14 amino acids. Germline CDR1 reads LNHNV; CDR2 reads YYDKDF (reference sequence). With 3 bases removed from V and 9 bases from J, the gap between germline ends came to 15 bases.

This chain uses TRBV7-3 with TRBJ2-1; 8 nucleotides align to TRBD2. CDR1 is SGHTA, CDR2 FQGTGA, per germline. V lost 4 bases and J lost 0; bases outside the gene matches: 8. This CDR3 is 17 amino acids long. The CDR3 DNA reads TGTGCCAGCAGCTCCGGGGGGGTTGGACACTCCTACAATGAGCAGTTCTTC. Its translation is CASSSGGVGHSYNEQFF.

The genes are TRBV2 and TRBJ1-1, with D perhaps TRBD1 (5 bases). From germline, CDR1 is SNHLY and CDR2 FYNNEI. The CDR3 is made up of 15 amino acids. V dropped 5 bases and J dropped 0 bases, with 13 bases sitting between them. CDR3: CASSSQGGLNTEAFF. CDR3 DNA sequence: TGTGCCAGCAGTTCCCAGGGTGGTCTGAACACTGAAGCTTTCTTT.

This chain links TRBV30 with TRBJ1-6, with a tentative D call TRBD1 (6 bases). This CDR3 has 16 amino acids. The V end was cut by 1 base, the J end by 8 bases, with 18 bases between. CDR1 is GTSNPN and CDR2 is SVGIG in the germline V gene (reference sequence). CDR3: CAWSASRDIRYSPLHF. DNA of the CDR3: TGTGCCTGGAGTGCCAGCCGGGACATACGATATTCACCCCTCCACTTT. Full variable domain (rest looked up from reference TRBV30 and TRBJ1-6): SQTIHQWPATLVQPVGSPLSLECTVEGTSNPNLYWYRQAAGRGLQLLFYSVGIGQISSEVPQNLSASRPQDRQFILSSKKLLLSDSGFYLCAWSASRDIRYSPLHFGNGTRLTVT.

To note about this clone: One end of the junction fails to match germline, which may point to a read error. The chain is built from TRBV7-7 and TRBJ1-1; possibly TRBD1 for D (5 bases). The V gene's germline CDR1 is SSHAT and CDR2 FNYEAQ (reference sequence). This CDR3 spans 13 amino acids. The CDR3 DNA reads as TGTGCTAGCAGCTTAACAGGGAACACTGAAGCTTTCTTT. Translating it yields CASSLTGNTEAFF.

The chain uses TRBV4-3 and TRBJ2-7; a weak D match, TRBD2 (6 bases). The V end lost 0 bases, the J end lost 4 bases, and 16 bases lay between the germline ends. CDR1 LGHNA and CDR2 YSLEER come from the germline V gene. The CDR3 spans 16 residues. The CDR3 loop reads CASSQDHAPGRYEQYF. The CDR3 DNA sequence: TGCGCCAGCAGCCAAGATCACGCTCCGGGGAGGTACGAGCAGTACTTC.

This chain connects TRBV27 to TRBJ2-2; perhaps TRBD1 as D (5 bases). The length of the CDR3 is 19 residues. Between the trimmed V and J ends, which lost 6 bases and 0 bases, there was a span of 23 bases. The germline gives CDR1 MNHEY, CDR2 SMNVEV (reference sequence). The CDR3: CASSDRTSRAATNTGELFF. The CDR3 coding sequence is TGTGCCAGCAGCGACCGGACATCCCGGGCAGCCACGAACACCGGGGAGCTGTTTTTT.

J is TRBJ2-7 and V is TRBV6-5, with 7 bases fitting TRBD2. The trim removed 4 bases at V and 0 bases at J, leaving 6 bases unmatched. This CDR3 has 15 amino acids. The germline V gene encodes CDR1 MNHEY and CDR2 SVGAGI. The CDR3 here is CASSFGTTSSYEQYF. The CDR3 DNA follows: TGTGCCAGCAGTTTCGGGACTACGAGCTCCTACGAGCAGTACTTC.

The chain couples TRBV6-4 to TRBJ1-6, with D possibly being TRBD1 (5 bases). The CDR3 loop spans 14 amino acids. The germline V gene encodes CDR1 MRHNA and CDR2 SNTAGT. V gave up 5 bases and J gave up 5 bases, with 10 bases separating them. CDR3 DNA: TGTGCCAGCAGTCTGGGGGAGGATAATTCACCCCTCCACTTT. Residues: CASSLGEDNSPLHF.

This rearrangement joins TRBV15 to TRBJ1-2; 8 nucleotides line up with TRBD1. CDR1 and CDR2 (germline): LNHNV, YYDKDF (reference sequence). The J segment lost 5 bases and the V segment lost 8 bases, leaving 7 bases of the junction unmatched. The CDR3 is made up of 13 amino acids. CDR3 in DNA: TGTGCCACCTCGGCCCGGACAGGGTATGGCTACACCTTC. As protein: CATSARTGYGYTF.

This CDR3 is CASSLTAGWQETQYF. In DNA, the CDR3 is TGTGCCAGCAGTTTAACGGCGGGGTGGCAAGAGACCCAGTACTTC. The chain carries TRBV28 and TRBJ2-5; TRBD2 might be the D (6 bases). Trimming stripped 2 bases from V and 2 bases from J, with 12 bases between. The CDR3 has 15 amino acids. CDR1 and CDR2 from the germline V gene are MDHEN and SYDVKM.

V and J are TRBV6-5 and TRBJ2-7; TRBD1 matches 8 bases. Germline CDR1 is MNHEY and CDR2 is SVGAGI. The CDR3 totals 12 residues. With V trimmed by 4 bases and J by 6 bases, 2 bases remained unmatched. In DNA form, the CDR3 reads TGTGCCAGCAGTTGGACAGGGAGCGAGCAGTACTTC. Amino acid sequence: CASSWTGSEQYF.

The chain uses TRBV12-3 or TRBV12-4 and TRBJ2-7, with 8 bases that match TRBD1. With V trimmed by 7 bases and J by 4 bases, 6 bases remained unmatched. The CDR3 covers 13 residues. The CDR3 reads CASNRGFGYEQYF. As DNA, the CDR3 is TGTGCCAGCAACAGGGGGTTCGGATACGAGCAGTACTTC.